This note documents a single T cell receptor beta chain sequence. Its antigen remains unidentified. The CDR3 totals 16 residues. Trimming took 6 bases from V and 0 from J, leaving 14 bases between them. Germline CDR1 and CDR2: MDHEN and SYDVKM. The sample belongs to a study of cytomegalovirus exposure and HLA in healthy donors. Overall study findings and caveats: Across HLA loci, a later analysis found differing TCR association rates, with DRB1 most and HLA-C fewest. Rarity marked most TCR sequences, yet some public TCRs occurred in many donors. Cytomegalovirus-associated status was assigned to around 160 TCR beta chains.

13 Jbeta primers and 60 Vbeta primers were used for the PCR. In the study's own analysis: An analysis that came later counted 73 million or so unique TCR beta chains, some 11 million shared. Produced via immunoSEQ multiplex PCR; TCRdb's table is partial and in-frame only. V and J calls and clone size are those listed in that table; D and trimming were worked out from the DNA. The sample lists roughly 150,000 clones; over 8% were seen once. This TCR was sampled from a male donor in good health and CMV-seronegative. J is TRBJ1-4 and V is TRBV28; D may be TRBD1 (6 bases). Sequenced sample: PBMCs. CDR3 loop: CASSSGQTTTNEKLFF. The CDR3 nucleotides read TGTGCCAGCAGCTCTGGACAGACTACAACTAATGAAAAACTGTTTTTT.